A single sample is the source of the 12 T cell receptor beta chains below, sequenced in a study of blood T cell repertoires in COVID-19 (dated by TCRdb to about 2020). The library was prepared using the immunoSEQ multiplex PCR assay. TCRdb limited this immuneACCESS table to in-frame rearrangements with V and J called. A share of clones is missing; checked studies link under half to unresolved V genes, and the rest is unexplained. This sample gives fewer than 95,000 clones in total; 75% to 90% of them show up just once. Around 14% of the sample belongs to the ten largest clones. The sequenced sample was peripheral blood. All receptors come from a male donor with acute or convalescent COVID-19.

This clone was seen only a few times. This chain connects TRBV5-6 to TRBJ1-1, with 7 bases that match TRBD1. Germline V gene data show CDR1 as SGHDT and CDR2 as YYEEEE. The trim removed 7 bases at V and 3 bases at J, leaving 6 bases unmatched. The CDR3 consists of 13 residues. CDR3 sequence reads: CASSRGRDTEAFF. The CDR3 DNA is TGTGCCAGCTCAAGGGGGCGCGACACTGAAGCTTTCTTT.

J is TRBJ2-2 and V is TRBV10-3; D not resolved. Germline CDR1 reads ENHRY; CDR2 reads SYGVKD. V lost 8 bases to trimming and J lost 0 bases, with 13 bases between them. This CDR3 has 15 amino acids. The CDR3 nucleotides read TGTGCCATCTCTACTACTGAGGCGAACACCGGGGAGCTGTTTTTT. As protein: CAISTTEANTGELFF.

V and J are TRBV7-9 and TRBJ2-1; TRBD2 matches 7 bases. This CDR3 contains 13 residues. Unmatched junction bases numbered 3, after V lost 0 bases and J lost 10 bases. Germline V CDR1 and CDR2: SEHNR, FQNEAQ (reference sequence). The CDR3 DNA reads TGTGCCAGCAGCTTAGCGGGGGGGAACGAGCAGTTCTTC. Its translation is CASSLAGGNEQFF.

The chain uses TRBV7-9 and TRBJ1-1, with TRBD1 matching 7 bases. V lost 5 bases and J lost 1; bases outside the gene matches: 7. The CDR3 has 15 amino acids. Germline V CDR1 and CDR2: SEHNR, FQNEAQ (reference sequence). The CDR3 reads CASSPRTGRNTEAFF. CDR3 in DNA: TGTGCCAGCAGCCCCCGGACAGGACGGAACACTGAAGCTTTCTTT. Variable domain in full (rest from reference TRBV7-9 and TRBJ1-1): DTGVSQNPRHKITKRGQNVTFRCDPISEHNRLYWYRQTLGQGPEFLTYFQNEAQLEKSRLLSDRFSAERPKGSFSTLEIQRTEQGDSAMYLCASSPRTGRNTEAFFGQGTRLTVV.

V gene TRBV9 combines with J gene TRBJ1-2; D is perhaps TRBD1 (6 bases). Germline V lookup: CDR1 SGDLS, CDR2 YYNGEE. CDR3 size: 15 residues. V gave up 4 bases and J gave up 3 bases, with 16 bases separating them. The CDR3 bases are TGTGCCAGCAGCAACTTCGACAGGACTGACTATGGCTACACCTTC. Protein product: CASSNFDRTDYGYTF.

The CDR3 DNA sequence: TGTGCCAGCAGCCCAGGGACAGGGCCCTATGGCTACACCTTC. Encoded protein: CASSPGTGPYGYTF. V gene TRBV6-5 combines with J gene TRBJ1-2; 9 nucleotides line up with TRBD1. The trim removed 6 bases at V and 4 bases at J, leaving 6 bases unmatched. The CDR3 sequence is 14 residues long. Germline V gene sequence: CDR1 MNHEY, CDR2 SVGAGI.

This chain uses TRBV27 with TRBJ1-2, with D tentatively TRBD1 (6 bases). V was shortened by 6 bases and J by 8 bases, with 16 bases between the two germline ends. CDR1 is MNHEY and CDR2 is SMNVEV in the germline V gene (reference sequence). The length of the CDR3 is 13 residues. CDR3: CASRPEGGLGYTF. The CDR3 coding sequence is TGTGCCAGCAGGCCCGAGGGGGGGCTGGGCTACACCTTC.

CDR3: CASSDRGQQETQYF. For the CDR3, the DNA is TGTGCCAGCAGCGATAGGGGACAACAAGAGACCCAGTACTTC. The chain has TRBV6-6 and TRBJ2-5, with D maybe TRBD1 (6 bases). CDR1 is MNHNY and CDR2 is SVGAGI in the germline V gene (reference sequence). CDR3 length: 14 residues. The V end was cut by 6 bases, the J end by 2 bases, with 13 bases between.

This clone was found once. The chain carries TRBV7-2 and TRBJ2-2; TRBD2 aligns across 9 bases. Germline V CDR1 and CDR2: SGHTA, FQGNSA. V lost 6 bases to trimming and J lost 0 bases; unmatched junction nucleotides: 11. The CDR3 is 18 residues long. This CDR3 is CASRRVAGGNSNTGELFF. CDR3 nucleotide sequence: TGTGCCAGCAGACGCGTCGCGGGGGGGAACTCGAACACCGGGGAGCTGTTTTTT.

This clone was counted only a few times. The CDR3: CASSPEGPAMNTEAFF. CDR3 bases: TGTGCCAGCAGCCCAGAGGGGCCGGCCATGAACACTGAAGCTTTCTTT. V and J are TRBV3-1 (or the pseudogene TRBV3-2) and TRBJ1-1; perhaps TRBD1 as D (5 bases). Germline V lookup: CDR1 LGHDT, CDR2 YNNKEL (reference sequence). The CDR3 has 16 residues. Trimming pared 4 bases from V and 0 bases from J, leaving 15 bases between.

This chain links TRBV20-1 with TRBJ1-5; no reliable D call. CDR1 is DFQATT and CDR2 is SNEGSKA in the germline V gene (reference sequence). CDR3 length: 13 amino acids. The ends were cut back, 3 bases at V and 3 bases at J, with 9 bases in the middle. The CDR3 bases are TGCAGTGCTAGTCGGGAAACCAATCAGCCCCAGCATTTT. It codes for CSASRETNQPQHF.

The chain recombines TRBV9 with TRBJ2-5; 13 bases map to TRBD2. Germline CDR1 and CDR2: SGDLS and YYNGEE. The CDR3 loop spans 16 amino acids. V was pared by 4 bases and J by 5 bases, with 8 bases of the junction left unmatched. CDR3 sequence reads: CASSPELAGGQETQYF. CDR3 in DNA: TGTGCCAGCAGCCCCGAACTAGCGGGGGGGCAGGAGACCCAGTACTTC.